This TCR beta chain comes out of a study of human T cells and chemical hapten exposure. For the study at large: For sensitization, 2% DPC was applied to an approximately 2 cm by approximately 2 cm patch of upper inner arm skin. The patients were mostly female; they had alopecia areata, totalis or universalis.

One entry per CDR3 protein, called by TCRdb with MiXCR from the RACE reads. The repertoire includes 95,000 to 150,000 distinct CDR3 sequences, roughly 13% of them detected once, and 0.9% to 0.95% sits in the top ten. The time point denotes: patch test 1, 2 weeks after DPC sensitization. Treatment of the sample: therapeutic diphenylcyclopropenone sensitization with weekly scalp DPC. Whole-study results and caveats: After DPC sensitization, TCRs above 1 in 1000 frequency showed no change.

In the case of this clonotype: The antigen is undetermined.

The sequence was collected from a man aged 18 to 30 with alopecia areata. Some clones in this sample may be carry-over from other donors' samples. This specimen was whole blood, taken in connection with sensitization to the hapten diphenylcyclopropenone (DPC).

CDR3 region: CSVTRRGKLYEQYF. Here the CDR3 DNA reads TGCAGCGTTACCCGGCGGGGCAAACTCTACGAGCAGTACTTC. This chain uses TRBV29-1 with TRBJ2-7; tentatively, D is TRBD2 (6 bases). The CDR3 is 14 residues long. Germline CDR1 is SQVTM and CDR2 is ANQGSEA. Trimming removed 5 bases at V and 3 bases at J, with 17 bases between.